This T cell receptor beta chain appears in the sequencing data of a study of blood T cell repertoires in COVID-19. Study at large: The cDNA or gDNA used as material had been derived from T cells, B-cell-depleted T cells, or PBMCs.

Assay: immunoSEQ multiplex PCR; the TCRdb copy retains only in-frame clones and omits some. This sample carries nearly 100,000 clones, roughly 80% of them seen once, and the ten largest clones take 15% to 20%. Sequencing was done on a sample of peripheral blood. The receptor's source is a woman aged 60-75 years with acute or convalescent COVID-19.

The CDR3: CASSPRMDSLNEKLFF. In nucleotides, the CDR3 is TGCGCCAGCAGCCCAAGAATGGACAGCTTGAATGAAAAACTGTTTTTT. The chain couples TRBV5-1 to TRBJ1-4, with a weak D call TRBD1 (6 bases). Germline lookup yields CDR1 SGHRS and CDR2 YFSETQ. Trimming took off 4 bases at V and 5 bases at J, with 18 bases between the two ends. This CDR3 spans 16 amino acids. Variable domain in full (rest from reference TRBV5-1 and TRBJ1-4): KAGVTQTPRYLIKTRGQQVTLSCSPISGHRSVSWYQQTPGQGLQFLFEYFSETQRNKGNFPGRFSGRQFSNSRSEMNVSTLELGDSALYLCASSPRMDSLNEKLFFGSGTQLSVL.